The next 29 T cell receptor beta chains were all read from a single sample in a study of regulatory T cells in long-lasting Graves disease. Time point reported: persistent/refractory GD, antithyroid drugs over 5 years with positive TRAb. Extracted RNA from PBMCs served as the source of the TCR library. Assembly of TCR beta libraries relied on iRepertoire HTBI primers together with Arm-PCR of CDR3 regions. TCRdb re-called the multiplex PCR reads with MiXCR, one entry per CDR3 protein. Of about 310,000 distinct CDR3 sequences listed, 20% to 25% are singletons. The sequencing used peripheral blood mononuclear cells (PBMCs), collected when the disease was refractory, from a patient treated with antithyroid drugs. The receptor source for this set is a female donor with Graves disease.

The chain carries TRBV5-1 and TRBJ2-5; the D gene is possibly TRBD2 (5 bases). This CDR3 is built from 16 residues. Trimming removed 0 bases at V and 4 bases at J, with 16 bases between. The germline gives CDR1 SGHRS, CDR2 YFSETQ. CDR3 protein: CASSLDMSVGRETQYF. CDR3 DNA sequence: TGCGCCAGCAGCTTGGATATGAGTGTTGGGAGAGAGACCCAGTACTTC.

The rearrangement uses TRBV7-3 and TRBJ2-2; D is unresolved. Germline CDR1 and CDR2: SGHTA and FQGTGA. The CDR3 contains 12 residues. V was pared by 1 base and J by 7 bases, with 4 bases between. CDR3 residues: CASSLIGGELFF. The DNA for the CDR3 is TGTGCCAGCAGCTTAATTGGCGGGGAGCTGTTTTTT.

This clonotype was recorded a few times. The chain carries TRBV6-1 and TRBJ1-5, with D perhaps TRBD1 (6 bases). CDR1 MNHNS and CDR2 SASEGT come from the germline V gene. V was pared by 7 bases and J by 0 bases, with 7 bases between. The CDR3 is made up of 13 amino acids. CDR3 coding DNA: TGTGCCAGCACCAGGGGTAGCAATCAGCCCCAGCATTTT. Translation gives CASTRGSNQPQHF.

This clonotype showed up many times. V gene TRBV28 combines with J gene TRBJ2-2, with D possibly being TRBD2 (5 bases). In germline, CDR1 is MDHEN, CDR2 SYDVKM. V was cut by 3 bases and J by 5 bases, with 13 bases left in between. This CDR3 contains 15 residues. CDR3 bases: TGTGCCAGCAGTTTCCGGGTGAGGGAAACCGGGGAGCTGTTTTTT. This codes for CASSFRVRETGELFF.

The rearrangement uses TRBV6-9 and TRBJ1-4, with D tentatively TRBD1 (6 bases). Per germline, CDR1 MNHGY and CDR2 SVAAGI. Trimming cost V 7 bases and J 7 bases, with 13 bases left between them. The CDR3 has 13 amino acids. CDR3 region: CASIYRVGEKLFF. The CDR3 nucleotides are TGTGCCAGCATTTACAGGGTTGGTGAAAAACTGTTTTTT.

The sample holds many counts of this clonotype. This chain connects TRBV6-1 to TRBJ2-1, with a weak D call TRBD2 (5 bases). V lost 2 bases and J lost 4, with 9 bases in between. CDR1 and CDR2 from the germline V gene are MNHNS and SASEGT. This CDR3 spans 14 amino acids. The CDR3 loop reads CASSELRTYNEQFF. In DNA form, the CDR3 reads TGTGCCAGCAGTGAACTGAGGACTTACAATGAGCAGTTCTTC.

The sample holds a few counts of this clonotype. The chain employs TRBV19 and TRBJ2-2; TRBD2 aligns across 14 bases. The V gene end was trimmed by 7 bases and the J gene end by 6 bases; junction bases not matched to a gene: 4. CDR1 and CDR2 from the germline V gene are LNHDA and SQIVND (reference sequence). CDR3 length equals 15 residues. This CDR3 reads CASKGLAGEAGELFF. Written as DNA, the CDR3 is TGTGCCAGTAAGGGACTAGCGGGAGAGGCCGGGGAGCTGTTTTTT.

This clonotype occurred a few times. The CDR3 region has the DNA TGTGCCAGCAGTGGTGAAGGGCTCGAGCAGTACTTC. Amino acid sequence: CASSGEGLEQYF. The chain employs TRBV14 and TRBJ2-7; D is ambiguous. The V gene lost 6 bases and the J gene lost 6 bases, with 12 bases spanning the gap. The CDR3 sequence is 12 residues long. CDR1 is SGHDN, CDR2 FVKESK, per germline.

This clonotype was seen many times. This rearrangement joins TRBV7-2 to TRBJ1-6; D is uncertain. This CDR3 region has 16 residues. V was pared by 1 base and J by 8 bases, with 15 bases between. The V gene's germline CDR1 is SGHTA and CDR2 FQGNSA. CDR3 residues: CASSLVPRAGDSPLHF. The CDR3 DNA reads as TGTGCCAGCAGCTTAGTTCCTCGGGCCGGGGATTCACCCCTCCACTTT.

The CDR3: CAIASGSTDTQYF. CDR3 in DNA: TGTGCCATCGCCAGCGGTAGCACAGATACGCAGTATTTT. The chain recombines TRBV6-1 with TRBJ2-3; D may be TRBD2 (5 bases). This CDR3 comprises 13 residues. Germline CDR1 reads MNHNS; CDR2 reads SASEGT. The V end was cut by 10 bases, the J end by 0 bases, with 11 bases between.

This clonotype occurred many times. This chain connects TRBV6-1 to TRBJ2-7; D remains unclear. Trimming removed 11 bases from V and 6 bases from J, with 20 bases in between. Germline V gene lookup returns CDR1 MNHNS and CDR2 SASEGT. CDR3 length equals 13 residues. As DNA, the CDR3 is TGTGCCGGGAAACCGGCTTCTTCGCTCGAGCAGTACTTC. Protein: CAGKPASSLEQYF.

The CDR3 sequence: CASSLVAGTGNEQFF. The CDR3 DNA is TGTGCCAGCAGCTTGGTAGCGGGAACGGGGAATGAGCAGTTCTTC. The V call is TRBV7-6, the J call TRBJ2-1; the match to TRBD2 covers 8 bases. The CDR3 extends over 15 amino acids. V shed 3 bases and J 7 bases; nucleotides not matched to a gene: 8. CDR1 is SGHVS, CDR2 FNYEAQ, per germline.

Comment on this clonotype: A much larger clone sits a single nucleotide away, making a read error possible. The chain has TRBV28 and TRBJ1-4, with 9 bases aligning to TRBD1. The CDR3 runs 13 residues. Germline V lookup: CDR1 MDHEN, CDR2 SYDVKM. The CDR3 protein is CSSSSEDRGKLFF. Here the CDR3 DNA reads TGTTCCAGCAGTTCCGAGGACAGGGGAAAACTGTTTTTT.

This clonotype was seen a handful of times. V gene TRBV12-5 combines with J gene TRBJ2-4; 10 bases match TRBD1. CDR3 length: 20 amino acids. Germline trimming cut 4 bases from V and 3 bases from J; bases unmatched to any gene: 18. Germline V gene lookup returns CDR1 LGHNT and CDR2 FRNRAP. This CDR3 reads CASGSSSRDRGFIRKNIQYF. The CDR3 nucleotides are TGTGCTAGTGGTTCATCTAGCCGGGACAGGGGTTTTATTCGCAAAAACATTCAGTACTTC.

The chain couples TRBV20-1 to TRBJ1-1; 8 bases line up with TRBD1. The CDR3 runs 14 residues. The trim removed 6 bases at V and 1 base at J, leaving 7 bases unmatched. Germline V gene sequence: CDR1 DFQATT, CDR2 SNEGSKA (reference sequence). The CDR3 nucleotides read TGCAGTGCCCGGACGGACAGGGCGAACACTGAAGCTTTCTTT. Protein sequence: CSARTDRANTEAFF.

This clonotype was recorded at least ten times. The rearrangement links TRBV7-9 to TRBJ2-7, with TRBD2 matching over 9 bases. V trimming: 7 bases; J trimming: 4 bases; junction bases outside the gene matches: 8. From germline, CDR1 is SEHNR and CDR2 FQNEAQ (reference sequence). The CDR3 has 14 amino acids. CDR3 residues: CASTRTSGSYEQYF. DNA of the CDR3: TGTGCCAGCACCCGCACTAGCGGGTCGTACGAGCAGTACTTC.

This clonotype was counted many times. The V and J genes are TRBV29-1 and TRBJ2-7; 10 bases are shared with TRBD1. This CDR3 comprises 14 residues. J gave up 4 bases and V 6 bases, and 9 bases lay outside the gene matches. Germline-derived CDR1 and CDR2 are SQVTM and ANQGSEA. The CDR3 spells CSVRQGTGDYEQYF. CDR3 sequence (DNA): TGCAGCGTGCGGCAGGGGACAGGGGATTACGAGCAGTACTTC.

Many counts were recorded for this clonotype. The V call is TRBV2, the J call TRBJ1-1; D ambiguous. Trimming removed 3 bases at V and 5 bases at J, with 13 bases between. Germline-derived CDR1 and CDR2 are SNHLY and FYNNEI. The CDR3 spans 14 residues. The CDR3 region has the DNA TGTGCCAGCAGTGACTGGGAGGCTGGGACTGAAGCTTTCTTT. Translation: CASSDWEAGTEAFF.

This clonotype was seen only a few times. V usage is TRBV3-1 and J usage is TRBJ1-6, with D hard to call. Germline V gives CDR1 LGHDT, CDR2 YNNKEL (reference sequence). Trimming took 0 bases from V and 8 from J, leaving 8 bases between them. CDR3 length: 14 residues. The CDR3 spells CASSQELTDSPLHF. CDR3 sequence (DNA): TGTGCCAGCAGCCAAGAGTTGACCGATTCACCCCTCCACTTT.

This clonotype was observed at least ten times. This chain connects TRBV6-1 to TRBJ1-6; D is possibly TRBD1 (6 bases). Germline values: CDR1 MNHNS, CDR2 SASEGT. V was trimmed by 8 bases and J by 10 bases, leaving 18 bases between them. The CDR3 has 14 residues. CDR3 amino acids: CASEQDSALSPLHF. The CDR3 region has the DNA TGTGCCAGCGAACAGGACAGCGCTCTATCACCCCTCCACTTT.

This clonotype appeared many times. The gene calls are TRBV3-1 and TRBJ2-5; 8 positions match TRBD1. CDR1 is LGHDT and CDR2 is YNNKEL in the germline V gene (reference sequence). V was pared by 5 bases and J by 2 bases, with 7 bases of the junction left unmatched. The CDR3 extends over 15 amino acids. CDR3 amino acids: CASSGRQGTQETQYF. The CDR3 nucleotides read TGTGCCAGCAGCGGAAGACAGGGGACTCAAGAGACCCAGTACTTC.

Notes on this clonotype: Germline is not matched at one junction end, which may reflect a read error. The chain uses TRBV12-3 or TRBV12-4 and TRBJ2-5; 7 nucleotides align to TRBD2. CDR3 length equals 15 residues. The DNA of the CDR3 is TGTACCAGCAGTAGAAACGGGGGGAACCAAGAGACCCAGTACTTC. Protein product: CTSSRNGGNQETQYF.

This clonotype has at least ten counts. The chain carries TRBV24-1 and TRBJ2-7; 7 bases line up with TRBD2. V was pared by 7 bases and J by 6 bases, with 14 bases of the junction left unmatched. CDR3 length: 15 residues. Germline V lookup: CDR1 KGHDR, CDR2 SFDVKD. For the CDR3, the DNA is TGTGCCACCAGATACGGCGGGAGTCGAAACCGCGAGCAGTACTTC. Residues: CATRYGGSRNREQYF.

The genes are TRBV19 and TRBJ1-5; D gene uncertain. Trimming cost V 5 bases and J 3 bases, with 11 bases left between them. The germline gives CDR1 LNHDA, CDR2 SQIVND (reference sequence). The CDR3 has 14 amino acids. The CDR3 region is CASSHKGSNQPQHF. CDR3 DNA: TGTGCCAGTAGTCACAAGGGCTCCAATCAGCCCCAGCATTTT.

This clonotype has a count of ten or more. The J gene is TRBJ2-7, the V gene TRBV7-2; 10 bases align to TRBD1. J gave up 3 bases and V 8 bases, and 10 bases lay outside the gene matches. The CDR3 totals 15 residues. Germline lookup yields CDR1 SGHTA and CDR2 FQGNSA. The CDR3 DNA sequence: TGTGCCAGCCGGACAGGGGGAAGCGGAAGCTACGAGCAGTACTTC. Residues: CASRTGGSGSYEQYF.

V usage is TRBV7-2 and J usage is TRBJ2-2; 8 bases match TRBD2. Germline V gene lookup returns CDR1 SGHTA and CDR2 FQGNSA. CDR3 length: 16 amino acids. The ends lost 5 bases at V and 3 bases at J; junction bases unmatched: 8. In nucleotides, the CDR3 is TGTGCCAGCAGCACAGGCACTAGCGGATACACCGGGGAGCTGTTTTTT. It codes for CASSTGTSGYTGELFF.

This clonotype occurred many times. J is TRBJ1-1 and V is TRBV7-9, with D uncertain. The CDR3 contains 14 residues. Looked up from germline, CDR1 is SEHNR and CDR2 is FQNEAQ (reference sequence). V lost 6 bases and J lost 0, with 11 bases in between. The CDR3 DNA sequence: TGTGCCAGCAGAGGCAGAGCAATGAACACTGAAGCTTTCTTT. Its protein is CASRGRAMNTEAFF.

V gene TRBV7-2 combines with J gene TRBJ2-7; tentative D call: TRBD2 (6 bases). Trimming removed 6 bases at V and 4 bases at J, with 19 bases between. The CDR3 is 15 residues long. Per the germline V gene, CDR1 is SGHTA and CDR2 is FQGNSA. Here the CDR3 DNA reads TGTGCCAGCAGAGGAGGAGGGAGAACCCTTTACGAGCAGTACTTC. It is translated as CASRGGGRTLYEQYF.

This clonotype was seen many times. The rearrangement joins TRBV20-1 to TRBJ1-2; no reliable D call. V shed 3 bases and J shed 3 bases, with 17 bases lying between them. This CDR3 has 15 residues. The germline CDR1 and CDR2 sequences are DFQATT and SNEGSKA (reference sequence). CDR3 sequence (DNA): TGCAGTGCTAGTACGGGAGAGAGTTCCGACTATGGCTACACCTTC. Amino acid sequence: CSASTGESSDYGYTF.